Following are 10 T cell receptor beta chains from one sample sequenced in a study of radiotherapy plus CTLA-4 blockade in lung cancer. Data came from immunoSEQ multiplex PCR; TCRdb stores just in-frame clones and leaves some out. The sample records over 85,000 clones, about 91% being singletons. The sequencing used peripheral blood, collected from a patient treated with radiotherapy plus ipilimumab. The receptors derive from a human donor with non-small cell lung cancer that progressed on radiotherapy plus ipilimumab.

The genes are TRBV27 and TRBJ2-3; D tentatively reads TRBD1 or TRBD2 (6 bases each). The CDR3 is 16 residues long. Germline V CDR1 and CDR2: MNHEY, SMNVEV (reference sequence). V dropped 0 bases and J dropped 6 bases, with 16 bases sitting between them. The CDR3 reads CASSLSRGQGADTQYF. The CDR3 bases are TGTGCCAGCAGTTTATCTCGGGGGCAGGGTGCGGATACGCAGTATTTT.

V is TRBV11-2 and J is TRBJ2-7, with D perhaps TRBD2 (7 bases). This CDR3 has 17 amino acids. Germline V gene lookup returns CDR1 SGHAT and CDR2 FQNNGV. V shed 1 base and J shed 7 bases, with 23 bases lying between them. CDR3 loop: CASSLVGGATLVGEQYF. The CDR3 nucleotides read TGTGCCAGCAGCTTAGTAGGGGGGGCCACCCTAGTGGGGGAGCAGTACTTC.

The chain is built from TRBV6-5 and TRBJ1-1; D gene ambiguous. The ends were cut back, 2 bases at V and 1 base at J, with 5 bases in the middle. CDR1 and CDR2 (germline): MNHEY, SVGAGI. This CDR3 region has 13 residues. The CDR3 nucleotides are TGTGCCAGCAGTTACGGGCCGAACACTGAAGCTTTCTTT. This codes for CASSYGPNTEAFF.

The chain joins TRBV15 to TRBJ1-1; weak D call: TRBD1 (5 bases). This CDR3 has 14 residues. Germline V gene sequence: CDR1 LNHNV, CDR2 YYDKDF (reference sequence). V dropped 1 base and J dropped 5 bases, with 11 bases sitting between them. Here the CDR3 DNA reads TGTGCCACCAGCAGAGGGGACGGATTAACTGAAGCTTTCTTT. Its translation is CATSRGDGLTEAFF.

The V call is TRBV6-1, the J call TRBJ2-1; D remains ambiguous. CDR3 size: 11 residues. Germline V CDR1 and CDR2: MNHNS, SASEGT. With 0 bases removed from V and 12 bases from J, the gap between germline ends came to 6 bases. CDR3 sequence: CASSEASRQFF. CDR3 DNA: TGTGCCAGCAGTGAAGCGTCTAGGCAGTTCTTC.

The chain is built from TRBV5-6 and TRBJ2-5, with unresolved D. Trimming took 3 bases from V and 1 from J, leaving 7 bases between them. Germline V gene lookup returns CDR1 SGHDT and CDR2 YYEEEE. The CDR3 contains 13 residues. The CDR3 is CASSSVIQETQYF. The CDR3 DNA is TGTGCCAGCAGCTCGGTGATCCAAGAGACCCAGTACTTC.

The sample holds one count of this clone. The CDR3 region is CASSLGGGVYGYTF. In DNA form, the CDR3 reads TGTGCCAGCAGCTTGGGAGGGGGCGTTTATGGCTACACCTTC. The chain couples TRBV5-6 to TRBJ1-2, with 7 bases identical to TRBD1. J gave up 5 bases and V 0 bases, and 4 bases lay outside the gene matches. The CDR3 spans 14 residues. Germline CDR1 reads SGHDT; CDR2 reads YYEEEE.

The chain uses TRBV11-3 and TRBJ2-3; 11 nucleotides line up with TRBD2. Germline V CDR1 and CDR2: SGHNT, YENEEA. V lost 2 bases and J lost 3; bases outside the gene matches: 4. The CDR3 loop spans 16 amino acids. CDR3 loop: CASSLIAGGVTDTQYF. The CDR3 DNA follows: TGTGCCAGCAGCTTAATAGCGGGAGGGGTGACAGATACGCAGTATTTT.

The chain joins TRBV6-5 to TRBJ2-3, with TRBD2 matching 10 bases. CDR3 length: 16 amino acids. Losses at the gene ends were 0 bases for V and 5 bases for J; bases not matched to a gene: 5. Germline V lookup: CDR1 MNHEY, CDR2 SVGAGI. The CDR3 loop is CASSYSLGLAIDTQYF. CDR3 coding DNA: TGTGCCAGCAGTTACTCTTTGGGACTAGCGATAGATACGCAGTATTTT.

J is TRBJ2-5 and V is TRBV27, with D perhaps matching TRBD1 (5 bases). This CDR3 region has 13 residues. V was cut by 4 bases and J by 4 bases, with 10 bases left in between. Germline lookup yields CDR1 MNHEY and CDR2 SMNVEV (reference sequence). CDR3 DNA: TGTGCCAGCAGTTCAGGGTTGGGAGAGACCCAGTACTTC. Its translation: CASSSGLGETQYF.